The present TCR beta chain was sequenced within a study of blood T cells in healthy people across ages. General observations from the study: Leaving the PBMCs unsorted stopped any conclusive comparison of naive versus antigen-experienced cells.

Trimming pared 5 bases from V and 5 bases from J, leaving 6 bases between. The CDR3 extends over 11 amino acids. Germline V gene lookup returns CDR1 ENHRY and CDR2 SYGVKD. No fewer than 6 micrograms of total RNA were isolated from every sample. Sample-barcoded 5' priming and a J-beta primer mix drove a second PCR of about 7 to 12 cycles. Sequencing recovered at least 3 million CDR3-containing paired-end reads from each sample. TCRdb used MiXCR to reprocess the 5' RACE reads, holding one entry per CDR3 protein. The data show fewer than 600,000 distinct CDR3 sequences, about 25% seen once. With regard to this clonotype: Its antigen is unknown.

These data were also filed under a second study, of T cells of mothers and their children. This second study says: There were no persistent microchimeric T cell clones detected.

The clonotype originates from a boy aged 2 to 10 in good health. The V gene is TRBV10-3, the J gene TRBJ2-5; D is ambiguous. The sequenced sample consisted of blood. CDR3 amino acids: CAISSGETQYF. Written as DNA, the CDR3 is TGTGCCATCAGTTCCGGGGAGACCCAGTACTTC.